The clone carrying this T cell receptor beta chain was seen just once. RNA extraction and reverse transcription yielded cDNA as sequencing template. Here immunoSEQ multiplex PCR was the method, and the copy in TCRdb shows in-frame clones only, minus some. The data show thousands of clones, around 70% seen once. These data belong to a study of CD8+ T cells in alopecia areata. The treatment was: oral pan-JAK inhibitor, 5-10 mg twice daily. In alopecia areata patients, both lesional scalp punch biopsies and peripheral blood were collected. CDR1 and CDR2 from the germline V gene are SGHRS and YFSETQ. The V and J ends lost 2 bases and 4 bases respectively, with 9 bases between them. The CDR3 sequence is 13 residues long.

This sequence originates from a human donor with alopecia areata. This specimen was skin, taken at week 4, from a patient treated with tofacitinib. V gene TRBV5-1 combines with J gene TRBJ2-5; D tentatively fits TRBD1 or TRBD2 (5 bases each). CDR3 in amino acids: CASSLFGGETQYF. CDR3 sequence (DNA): TGCGCCAGCAGCTTATTTGGGGGAGAGACCCAGTACTTC.